A single sample is the source of the 9 T cell receptor beta chains below, sequenced in a study of blood T cell repertoires in COVID-19. Assay: immunoSEQ multiplex PCR; the TCRdb copy retains only in-frame clones and omits some. In the table there are roughly 220,000 clones, 86% of which are singletons. Sequenced sample: peripheral blood. The receptors were sampled from a woman aged 45-65 years with COVID-19, enrolled during active disease.

The rearrangement links TRBV5-1 to TRBJ2-7; D may be TRBD1 (6 bases). There are 14 residues in the CDR3. Germline-derived CDR1 and CDR2 are SGHRS and YFSETQ. With 0 bases removed from V and 6 bases from J, the gap between germline ends came to 13 bases. CDR3 nucleotide sequence: TGCGCCAGCAGCTTGGGCCAGGGGATCGGCGAGCAGTACGTC. Translated, it gives CASSLGQGIGEQYV.

The V call is TRBV27, the J call TRBJ2-3, with 10 bases matching TRBD2. The CDR3 spans 19 residues. Unmatched junction bases numbered 13, after V lost 2 bases and J lost 2 bases. The germline CDR1 and CDR2 sequences are MNHEY and SMNVEV (reference sequence). Here the CDR3 DNA reads TGTGCCAGCAGTTTAACCCCAGGGATAGCGGGGGGTTACACAGATACGCAGTATTTT. It encodes CASSLTPGIAGGYTDTQYF.

The genes are TRBV7-2 and TRBJ2-7; TRBD1 is a possible D gene (6 bases). The CDR3 is made up of 15 amino acids. V gave up 4 bases and J gave up 6 bases, with 19 bases separating them. Germline values: CDR1 SGHTA, CDR2 FQGNSA. The CDR3 protein is CASSSGVQGMGEQYF. The DNA of the CDR3 is TGTGCCAGCAGCTCAGGGGTCCAGGGGATGGGCGAGCAGTACTTC. Together with reference TRBV7-2 and TRBJ2-7, the CDR3 gives the full variable domain: GAGVSQSPSNKVTEKGKDVELRCDPISGHTALYWYRQSLGQGLEFLIYFQGNSAPDKSGLPSDRFSAERTGGSVSTLTIQRTQQEDSAVYLCASSSGVQGMGEQYFGPGTRLTVT.

The V call is TRBV2, the J call TRBJ2-1; D might be TRBD2 (5 bases). Germline CDR1 reads SNHLY; CDR2 reads FYNNEI. The CDR3 sequence is 15 residues long. The germline V and J ends were trimmed by 3 bases and 3 bases, with 12 bases remaining between them. This chain's CDR3 is CASSERVLRYNEQFF. The CDR3 DNA reads as TGTGCCAGCAGTGAGAGGGTACTACGCTACAATGAGCAGTTCTTC.

This clone was picked up one time. The V gene is TRBV5-1, the J gene TRBJ2-5, with 10 positions matching TRBD1. Germline V gene sequence: CDR1 SGHRS, CDR2 YFSETQ. CDR3 length: 14 amino acids. J was trimmed by 4 bases and V by 6 bases; bases with no gene match: 6. The CDR3 DNA reads TGCGCCAGCAACAGATGGGACAGGGGAGAGACCCAGTACTTC. Translated, it gives CASNRWDRGETQYF.

The rearrangement joins TRBV2 to TRBJ1-4; D not resolved. The germline gives CDR1 SNHLY, CDR2 FYNNEI. Trimming took off 7 bases at V and 0 bases at J, with 6 bases between the two ends. The CDR3 covers 13 residues. CDR3 region: CASMSPTNEKLFF. In DNA form, the CDR3 reads TGTGCCAGCATGTCTCCAACTAATGAAAAACTGTTTTTT.

V gene TRBV18 combines with J gene TRBJ1-2; D remains unclear. The germline V gene encodes CDR1 KGHSH and CDR2 LQKENI. The CDR3 consists of 14 residues. The V end was cut by 3 bases, the J end by 5 bases, with 13 bases between. Written as DNA, the CDR3 is TGTGCCAGCTCACCCGCACGGGTCGGGTATGGCTACACCTTC. Protein: CASSPARVGYGYTF.

The chain recombines TRBV10-3 with TRBJ2-5; D possibly corresponds to TRBD2 (6 bases). The ends were cut back, 7 bases at V and 2 bases at J, with 11 bases in the middle. Germline V gene lookup returns CDR1 ENHRY and CDR2 SYGVKD. The CDR3 spans 13 residues. The CDR3 DNA reads as TGTGCCATCACGCCAGGGAGGCAAGAGACCCAGTACTTC. This gives the protein CAITPGRQETQYF.

The J gene is TRBJ2-5, the V gene TRBV5-4; 7 bases line up with TRBD1. CDR1 SGHNT and CDR2 YYREEE come from the germline V gene (reference sequence). The CDR3 runs 15 residues. Trimming at V came to 5 bases and at J to 1 base, leaving 8 bases not matched to a gene. The CDR3 bases are TGTGCCAGCAGAGTCGGGACAGCCTTCCAAGAGACCCAGTACTTC. It translates to CASRVGTAFQETQYF.